This T cell receptor (beta chain) emerged from a study of response to subunit inactivated influenza vaccine. The CDR3 length is 13 residues. V was clipped by 5 bases and J by 11 bases; unmatched bases: 7. Per germline, CDR1 MNHEY and CDR2 SVGEGT. MiXCR was run by TCRdb on the RT-PCR reads, yielding one entry per CDR3 protein. The data hold around 600,000 distinct CDR3 sequences, with around 11% observed a single time. This clonotype was picked up a small number of times. This sample was also put to use in a study of T cells expressing NK-cell markers. That work states: TCR beta cDNA was made by 5'RACE template switching with UMIs. The study sequenced eight donors, seven HCMV-seropositive and one seronegative. Several of the experiments relied on an anti-gamma-delta TCR antibody so that only alpha-beta TCR T cells were sorted. The leading position in the CD3+CD56-NKG2C+ fraction of a handful of donors also went to these clonotypes.

The gene calls are TRBV6-2 or TRBV6-3 and TRBJ1-5; 9 nucleotides agree with TRBD1. The receptor comes from a man in his forties or fifties who received an inactivated influenza vaccine. Sequenced here: PBMCs from blood, sampled on the day of vaccination. The CDR3 region is CASSQFRDRAQHF. For the CDR3, the DNA is TGTGCCAGCAGTCAGTTCCGGGACAGGGCCCAGCATTTT.